The TCR beta chain under discussion was sequenced for a study of T-cell reconstitution after alpha-beta-depleted transplantation in children. There are a few counts of this clonotype. The antigen is not known. Study-level points and caveats: Newly produced T cells mostly accounted for T-cell counts and diversity one year post-transplant. Elevated TCRbeta diversity at day 60 was traced, in some patients, to surviving recipient T cells and thymic progenitors.

Construction of the TCRbeta library involved unique molecular identifiers. TCRdb passed the PCR reads through MiXCR, listing each CDR3 protein once. Of 440,000 or so distinct CDR3 sequences in the sample, roughly two fifths were seen once. The CDR3 contains 12 residues. V lost 3 bases to trimming and J lost 0 bases, with 4 bases between them. Germline values: CDR1 DFQATT, CDR2 SNEGSKA (reference sequence). This sequence was found in a girl aged 2-10 years with aplastic anemia, due to receive a stem cell transplant. The starting material was PBMCs, obtained before TCRalphabeta/CD19-depleted stem cell transplant. The chain employs TRBV20-1 and TRBJ2-3; D not resolved. In nucleotides, the CDR3 is TGCAGTGCTAGTATGAGCACAGATACGCAGTATTTT. Protein: CSASMSTDTQYF.